The present entry profiles one T cell receptor (beta chain) with its context. These data come from a study of technical replicates of blood from a handful of donors. Repertoires were generated with immunoSEQ multiplex PCR, while TCRdb's copy carries only in-frame clones and drops some. The sample gives about 83,000 clones, about 90% of which show up once; about 0.27% is in the top ten. This CDR3 has 14 amino acids. Trimming stripped 1 base from V and 7 bases from J, with 10 bases between. CDR1 and CDR2 from the germline V gene are LNHNV and YYDKDF (reference sequence). V is TRBV15 and J is TRBJ1-4, with no clear D. The receptor was derived from a human donor in good health. The sequenced sample consisted of T cells isolated from PBMCs. DNA of the CDR3: TGTGCCACCAGCAGAGTTTCGGCGGGTGAAAAACTGTTTTTT. Translating gives CATSRVSAGEKLFF.